This T cell receptor beta chain was profiled in a study of T cells expressing NK-cell markers. Study context: There were seven HCMV-seropositive donors and one seronegative donor among the eight sequenced.

Making the TCR beta cDNA relied on 5'RACE template switching with UMIs. TCRdb reprocessed the 5' RACE reads and reports one entry per CDR3 protein, with no DNA. The ten top clones account for around 4.9%, within a sample of roughly 350,000 distinct CDR3 sequences. This CDR3 spans 15 amino acids. Germline V gene lookup returns CDR1 SEHNR and CDR2 FQNEAQ (reference sequence). About this clonotype: No antigen is known for it.

Findings and limits, study-wide: NKG2C+ dominant clonotype frequencies in roughly six donors were roughly 1.0-7.5% of CD8+ T cells.

The clonotype comes from a man aged 18-75 years in good health. The sample comprised blood T cells: a sorted CD56 or NKG2C T cell subset, CD4+ or CD8+ T cells, or bulk PBMC T cells (not recorded which). The chain combines TRBV7-9 with TRBJ1-1; the D call of TRBD1 rests on TCRdb alone, since no DNA is present to check it. CDR3 amino acids: CASSLEARGRTEAFF.